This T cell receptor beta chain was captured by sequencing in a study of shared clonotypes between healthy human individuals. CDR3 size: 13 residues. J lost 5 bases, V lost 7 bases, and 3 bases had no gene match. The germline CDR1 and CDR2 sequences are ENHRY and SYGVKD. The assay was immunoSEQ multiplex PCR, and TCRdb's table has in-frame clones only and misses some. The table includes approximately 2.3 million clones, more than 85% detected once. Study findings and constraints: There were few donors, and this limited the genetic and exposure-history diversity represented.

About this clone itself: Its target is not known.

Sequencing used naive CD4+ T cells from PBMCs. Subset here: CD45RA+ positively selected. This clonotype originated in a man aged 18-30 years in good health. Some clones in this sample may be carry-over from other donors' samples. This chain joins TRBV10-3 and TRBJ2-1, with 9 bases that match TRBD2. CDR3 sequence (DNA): TGTGCCATCACCGGCGGGAGGGACAATGAGCAGTTCTTC. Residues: CAITGGRDNEQFF.